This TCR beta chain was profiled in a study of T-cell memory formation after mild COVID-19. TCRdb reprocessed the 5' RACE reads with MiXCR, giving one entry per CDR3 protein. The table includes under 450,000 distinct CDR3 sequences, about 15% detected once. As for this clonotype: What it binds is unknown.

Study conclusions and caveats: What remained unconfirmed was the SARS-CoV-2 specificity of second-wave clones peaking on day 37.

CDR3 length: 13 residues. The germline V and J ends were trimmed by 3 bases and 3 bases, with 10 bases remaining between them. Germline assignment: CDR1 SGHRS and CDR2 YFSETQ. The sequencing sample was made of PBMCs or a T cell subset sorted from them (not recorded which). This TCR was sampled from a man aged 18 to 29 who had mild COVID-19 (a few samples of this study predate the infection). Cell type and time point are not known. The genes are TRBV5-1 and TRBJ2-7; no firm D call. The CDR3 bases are TGCGCCAGCAGCTCCCCCGGTTTCTACGAGCAGTACTTC. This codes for CASSSPGFYEQYF.